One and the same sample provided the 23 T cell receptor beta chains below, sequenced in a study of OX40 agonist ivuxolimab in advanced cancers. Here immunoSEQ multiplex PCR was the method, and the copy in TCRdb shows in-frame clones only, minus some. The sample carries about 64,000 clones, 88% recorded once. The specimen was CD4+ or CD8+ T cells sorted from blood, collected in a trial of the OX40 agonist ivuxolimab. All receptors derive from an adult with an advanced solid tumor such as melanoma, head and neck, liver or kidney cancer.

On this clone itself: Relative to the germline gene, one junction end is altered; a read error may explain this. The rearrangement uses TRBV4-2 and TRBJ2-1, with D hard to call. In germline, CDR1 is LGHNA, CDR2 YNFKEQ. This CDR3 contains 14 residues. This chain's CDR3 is CASSQDLLGGRGVF. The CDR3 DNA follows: TGTGCCAGCAGCCAAGATCTTCTTGGCGGCCGCGGAGTCTTC.

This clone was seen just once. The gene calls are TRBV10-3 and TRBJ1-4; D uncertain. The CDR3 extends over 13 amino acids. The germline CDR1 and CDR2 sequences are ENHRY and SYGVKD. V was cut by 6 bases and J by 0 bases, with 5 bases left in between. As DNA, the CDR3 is TGTGCCATCAGGATTGCAACTAATGAAAAACTGTTTTTT. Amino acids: CAIRIATNEKLFF.

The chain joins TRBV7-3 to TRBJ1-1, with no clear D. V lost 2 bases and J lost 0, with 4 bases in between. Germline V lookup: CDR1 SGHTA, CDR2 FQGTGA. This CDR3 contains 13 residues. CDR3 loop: CASSLEVNTEAFF. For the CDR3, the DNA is TGTGCCAGCAGCTTAGAGGTGAACACTGAAGCTTTCTTT.

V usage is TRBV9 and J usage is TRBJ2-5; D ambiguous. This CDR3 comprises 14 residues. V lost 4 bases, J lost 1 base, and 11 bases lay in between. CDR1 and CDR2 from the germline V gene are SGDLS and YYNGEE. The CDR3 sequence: CASSPMGFQETQYF. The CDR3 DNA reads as TGTGCCAGCAGCCCAATGGGGTTCCAAGAGACCCAGTACTTC.

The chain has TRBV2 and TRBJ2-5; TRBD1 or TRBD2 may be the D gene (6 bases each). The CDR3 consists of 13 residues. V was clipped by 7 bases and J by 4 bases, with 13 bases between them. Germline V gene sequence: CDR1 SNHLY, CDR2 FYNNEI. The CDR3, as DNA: TGTGCCAGCACCCCGGGGGCCCCAGAGACCCAGTACTTC. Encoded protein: CASTPGAPETQYF.

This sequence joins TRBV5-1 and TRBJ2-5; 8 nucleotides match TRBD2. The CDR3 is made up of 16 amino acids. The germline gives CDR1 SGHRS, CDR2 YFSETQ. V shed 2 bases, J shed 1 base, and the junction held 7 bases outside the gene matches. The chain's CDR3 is CASSFGGAGGQETQYF. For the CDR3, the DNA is TGCGCCAGCAGCTTCGGGGGGGCGGGGGGCCAAGAGACCCAGTACTTC.

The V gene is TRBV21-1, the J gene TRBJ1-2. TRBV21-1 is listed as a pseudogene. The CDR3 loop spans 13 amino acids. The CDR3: CASSLNVGYGYTF. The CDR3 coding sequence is TGTGCCAGCAGCCTTAATGTGGGCTATGGCTACACCTTC.

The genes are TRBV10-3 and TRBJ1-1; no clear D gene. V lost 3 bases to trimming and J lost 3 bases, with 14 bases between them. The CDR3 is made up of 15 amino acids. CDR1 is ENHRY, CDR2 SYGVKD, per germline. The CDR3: CAISDPTQRDTEAFF. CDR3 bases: TGTGCCATCAGTGACCCGACTCAACGCGACACTGAAGCTTTCTTT.

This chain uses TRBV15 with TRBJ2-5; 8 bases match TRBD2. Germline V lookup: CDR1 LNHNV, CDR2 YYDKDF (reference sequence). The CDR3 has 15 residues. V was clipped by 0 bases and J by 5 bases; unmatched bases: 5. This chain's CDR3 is CATSRDRTSTETQYF. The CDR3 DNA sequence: TGTGCCACCAGCAGAGATCGGACTAGCACGGAGACCCAGTACTTC.

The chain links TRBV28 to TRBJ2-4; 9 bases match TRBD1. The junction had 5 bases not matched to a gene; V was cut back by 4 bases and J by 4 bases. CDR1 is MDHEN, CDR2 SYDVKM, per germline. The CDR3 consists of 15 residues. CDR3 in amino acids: CASSSSGQGKNIQYF. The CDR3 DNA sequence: TGTGCCAGCAGTTCAAGCGGACAGGGGAAAAACATTCAGTACTTC.

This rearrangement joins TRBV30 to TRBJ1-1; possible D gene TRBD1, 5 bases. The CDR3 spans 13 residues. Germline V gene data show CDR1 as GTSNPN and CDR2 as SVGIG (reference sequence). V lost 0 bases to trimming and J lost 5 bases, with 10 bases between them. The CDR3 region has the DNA TGTGCCTGGAGTGTATTGGGGGGTACTGAAGCTTTCTTT. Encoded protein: CAWSVLGGTEAFF.

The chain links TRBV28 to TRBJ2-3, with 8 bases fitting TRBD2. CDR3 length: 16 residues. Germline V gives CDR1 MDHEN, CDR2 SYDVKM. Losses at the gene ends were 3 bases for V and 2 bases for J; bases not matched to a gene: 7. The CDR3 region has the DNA TGTGCCAGCAGTTTCGGGAGGGGCTCTCTCACAGATACGCAGTATTTT. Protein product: CASSFGRGSLTDTQYF. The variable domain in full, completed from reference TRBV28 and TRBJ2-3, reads DVKVTQSSRYLVKRTGEKVFLECVQDMDHENMFWYRQDPGLGLRLIYFSYDVKMKEKGDIPEGYSVSREKKERFSLILESASTNQTSMYLCASSFGRGSLTDTQYFGPGTRLTVL.

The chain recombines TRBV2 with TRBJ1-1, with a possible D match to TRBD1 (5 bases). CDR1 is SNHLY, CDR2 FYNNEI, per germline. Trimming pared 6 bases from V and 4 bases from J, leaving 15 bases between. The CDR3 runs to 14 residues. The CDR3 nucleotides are TGTGCCAGCAGGAGGGAGGGTGGGGGCACTGAAGCTTTCTTT. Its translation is CASRREGGGTEAFF.

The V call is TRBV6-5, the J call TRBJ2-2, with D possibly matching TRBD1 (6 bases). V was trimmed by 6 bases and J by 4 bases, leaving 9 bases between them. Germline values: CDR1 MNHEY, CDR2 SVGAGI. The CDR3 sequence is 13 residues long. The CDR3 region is CASRGAGTGELFF. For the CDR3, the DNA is TGTGCCAGCAGGGGGGCGGGCACCGGGGAGCTGTTTTTT.

This CDR3 reads CASSSGTGGPKSPYEQYF. CDR3 bases: TGTGCCAGCAGCTCCGGGACAGGGGGCCCCAAATCCCCCTACGAGCAGTACTTC. The chain combines TRBV28 with TRBJ2-7, with 12 bases fitting TRBD1. This CDR3 region has 18 residues. Germline trimming cut 6 bases from V and 2 bases from J; bases unmatched to any gene: 14. Germline V CDR1 and CDR2: MDHEN, SYDVKM.

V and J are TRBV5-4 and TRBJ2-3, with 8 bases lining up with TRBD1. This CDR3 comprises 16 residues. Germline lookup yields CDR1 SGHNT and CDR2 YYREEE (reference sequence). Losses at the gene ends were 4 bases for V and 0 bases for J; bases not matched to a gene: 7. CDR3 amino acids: CASSPPRTGSTDTQYF. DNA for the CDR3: TGTGCCAGCAGCCCCCCGAGGACAGGGAGCACAGATACGCAGTATTTT.

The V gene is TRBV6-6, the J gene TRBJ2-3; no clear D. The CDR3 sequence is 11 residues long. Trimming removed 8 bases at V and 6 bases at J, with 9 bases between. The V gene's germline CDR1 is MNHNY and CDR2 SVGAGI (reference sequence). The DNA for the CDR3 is TGTGCCAGCCTCCGGGTGGATACGCAGTATTTT. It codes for CASLRVDTQYF.

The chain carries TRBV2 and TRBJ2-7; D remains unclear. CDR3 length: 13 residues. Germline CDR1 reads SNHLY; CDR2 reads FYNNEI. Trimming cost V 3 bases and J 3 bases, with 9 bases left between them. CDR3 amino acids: CASSDGSGYEQYF. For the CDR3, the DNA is TGTGCCAGCAGTGACGGGTCCGGCTACGAGCAGTACTTC.

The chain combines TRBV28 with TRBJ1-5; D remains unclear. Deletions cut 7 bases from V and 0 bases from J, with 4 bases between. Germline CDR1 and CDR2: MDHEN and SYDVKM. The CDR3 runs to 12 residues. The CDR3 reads CASKDSNQPQHF. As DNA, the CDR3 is TGTGCCAGCAAGGATAGCAATCAGCCCCAGCATTTT.

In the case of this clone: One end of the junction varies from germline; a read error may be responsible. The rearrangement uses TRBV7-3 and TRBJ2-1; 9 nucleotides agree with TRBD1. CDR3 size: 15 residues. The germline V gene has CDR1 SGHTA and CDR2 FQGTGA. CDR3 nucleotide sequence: TGTGCCAGCAGTTTAACAGGGGGCAACTACAATGAGCAGTTCTTC. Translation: CASSLTGGNYNEQFF.

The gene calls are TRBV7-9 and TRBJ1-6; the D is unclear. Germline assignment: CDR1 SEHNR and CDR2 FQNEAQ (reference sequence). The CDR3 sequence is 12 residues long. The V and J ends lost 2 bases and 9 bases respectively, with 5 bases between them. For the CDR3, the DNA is TGTGCCAGCAGCTTATCCGGTTCACCCCTCCACTTT. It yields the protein CASSLSGSPLHF.

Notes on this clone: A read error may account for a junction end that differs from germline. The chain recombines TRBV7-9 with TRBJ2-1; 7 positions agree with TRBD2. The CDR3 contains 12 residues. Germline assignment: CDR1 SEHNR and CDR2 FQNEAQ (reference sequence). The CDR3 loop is CASSLGRDEQFF. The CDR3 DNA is TGTGCCAGCAGTTTAGGGAGGGATGAGCAGTTCTTC. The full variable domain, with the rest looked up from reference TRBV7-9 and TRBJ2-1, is DTGVSQNPRHKITKRGQNVTFRCDPISEHNRLYWYRQTLGQGPEFLTYFQNEAQLEKSRLLSDRFSAERPKGSFSTLEIQRTEQGDSAMYLCASSLGRDEQFFGPGTRLTVL.

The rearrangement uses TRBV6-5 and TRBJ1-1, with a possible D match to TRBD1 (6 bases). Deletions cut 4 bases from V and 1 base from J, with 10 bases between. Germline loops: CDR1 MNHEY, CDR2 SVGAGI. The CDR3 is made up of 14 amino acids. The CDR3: CASSWGGPNTEAFF. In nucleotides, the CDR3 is TGTGCCAGCAGTTGGGGGGGGCCGAACACTGAAGCTTTCTTT.